This T cell receptor beta chain was observed in a study of T cell repertoires in cytomegalovirus infection. This clonotype was seen only a few times. One entry per CDR3 protein, called by TCRdb with MiXCR from the reads. In the table there are about 530,000 distinct CDR3 sequences, more than 25% of which are singletons. V lost 4 bases to trimming and J lost 8 bases, with 20 bases between them. The CDR3 is 15 residues long. Germline CDR1 reads MDHEN; CDR2 reads SYDVKM. The chain carries TRBV28 and TRBJ1-2; D perhaps matches TRBD1 (6 bases). Material: PBMCs. This TCR came from a human donor in good health (CMV status not recorded). Some clones in this sample may be carry-over from other donors' samples. In DNA, the CDR3 is TGTGCCAGCAGTTCCCCCGGGACAAGGGCTAGGGGCTACACCTTC. Protein sequence: CASSSPGTRARGYTF.